This T cell receptor beta chain was sequenced for a study of PD-1 blockade in classical Hodgkin lymphoma. Study-level results: Only CD4+ TCR diversity, not CD8+, had risen significantly by C4D1. At baseline, newly diagnosed patients reportedly showed less TCR diversity than healthy donors.

Only in-frame clones appear in the TCRdb table, and some are missing; sequencing was by immunoSEQ multiplex PCR. In the table there are tens of thousands of clones, 89% of which are singletons. Exposure to brentuximab vedotin varied, and each patient had relapsed following autologous stem cell transplantation. The CDR3 consists of 13 residues. Between the trimmed V and J ends, which lost 1 base and 3 bases, there was a span of 7 bases. The germline V gene encodes CDR1 SGHTA and CDR2 FQGNSA. With respect to this clone: The target antigen is unknown.

V is TRBV7-2 and J is TRBJ2-7, with D maybe TRBD2 (6 bases). This receptor was taken from a human donor with classical Hodgkin lymphoma. The source material was peripheral blood mononuclear cells (PBMCs), sampled before the second cycle of nivolumab. The CDR3 reads CASSLEAGYEQYF. The CDR3 DNA is TGTGCCAGCAGCTTAGAAGCGGGCTACGAGCAGTACTTC.